Sequencing of this T cell receptor (beta chain) was carried out in a study of blood T cell repertoires in COVID-19. Study information: The United States, Italy and Spain supplied acute and convalescent COVID-19 samples.

The protocol was immunoSEQ multiplex PCR, while the TCRdb copy is restricted to in-frame clones and leaves out a portion. Found here are 140,000 to 150,000 clones, 70% to 90% of them singletons; the top ten hold 10% to 15%. V gave up 1 base and J gave up 4 bases, with 13 bases separating them. CDR3 length: 16 residues. Germline V CDR1 and CDR2: SGHTA, FQGTGA. The TCR was taken from a man aged 55 to 70 with active or convalescent COVID-19. Sequencing used peripheral blood. The gene calls are TRBV7-3 and TRBJ2-2; TRBD2 is a possible D gene (5 bases). The CDR3 loop is CASSLRGGGSTGELFF. CDR3 DNA: TGTGCCAGCAGCTTAAGAGGCGGTGGGAGCACCGGGGAGCTGTTTTTT.